The 25 T cell receptor beta chains listed next were all sequenced from one sample in a study of blood T cell repertoires in COVID-19. The table came from immunoSEQ multiplex PCR; TCRdb's copy has only in-frame clones and leaves some out. The profile shows hundreds of thousands of clones, about nine tenths of them singletons. The sequenced sample was peripheral blood. These receptors originate from a man in his forties or fifties with acute or convalescent COVID-19.

V gene TRBV6-2 or TRBV6-3 combines with J gene TRBJ1-3; 7 bases agree with TRBD1. V trimming: 2 bases; J trimming: 6 bases; junction bases outside the gene matches: 4. Germline values: CDR1 MNHEY, CDR2 SVGEGT. CDR3 length: 14 residues. The chain's CDR3 is CASSYGQASNTIYF. The CDR3 coding sequence is TGTGCCAGCAGTTACGGACAGGCCTCAAACACCATATATTTT.

The chain joins TRBV5-5 to TRBJ2-1, with TRBD1 as a possible D gene (7 bases). Germline assignment: CDR1 SGHKS and CDR2 YYEKEE (reference sequence). V lost 4 bases, J lost 8 bases, and 19 bases lay in between. This CDR3 has 15 amino acids. The CDR3 nucleotides read TGTGCCAGCAGCAGGGGGCAGGGGACTTTCTATGAGCAGTTCTTC. Residues: CASSRGQGTFYEQFF.

Here the CDR3 reads CASSADSYSNQPQHF. CDR3 in DNA: TGTGCCAGCAGCGCCGACAGCTATAGCAATCAGCCCCAGCATTTT. The chain is built from TRBV28 and TRBJ1-5; D possibly corresponds to TRBD1 (5 bases). This CDR3 contains 15 residues. V was clipped by 6 bases and J by 0 bases, with 12 bases between them. The V gene's germline CDR1 is MDHEN and CDR2 SYDVKM.

In this sample, this clone turned up once. The chain combines TRBV19 with TRBJ1-5; D gene unclear. With 5 bases removed from V and 7 bases from J, the gap between germline ends came to 24 bases. This CDR3 is built from 17 residues. From germline, CDR1 is LNHDA and CDR2 SQIVND (reference sequence). The CDR3 is CASSLMSGRLQEQPQHF. In DNA form, the CDR3 reads TGTGCCAGTAGTCTTATGAGCGGGCGCCTCCAAGAACAGCCCCAGCATTTT.

This chain links TRBV19 with TRBJ1-2, with 7 bases lining up with TRBD1. Germline values: CDR1 LNHDA, CDR2 SQIVND (reference sequence). There are 16 residues in the CDR3. Trimming at V came to 5 bases and at J to 4 bases, leaving 13 bases not matched to a gene. In nucleotides, the CDR3 is TGTGCCAGTAGTCCGCAGATGCAGGACAGGCGCTATGGCTACACCTTC. It yields the protein CASSPQMQDRRYGYTF.

The J gene is TRBJ1-1, the V gene TRBV3-1 (or the pseudogene TRBV3-2); TRBD1 might be the D (5 bases). The CDR3 is 15 amino acids. Germline V gene data show CDR1 as LGHDT and CDR2 as YNNKEL (reference sequence). The V gene lost 4 bases and the J gene lost 6 bases, with 18 bases spanning the gap. The chain's CDR3 is CASSRGLSGVAEAFF. The CDR3 DNA reads as TGTGCCAGCAGCCGGGGCTTAAGTGGGGTTGCTGAAGCTTTCTTT.

This clone showed up just a few times. This chain links TRBV19 with TRBJ2-6; TRBD1 is a possible D gene (7 bases). Germline lookup yields CDR1 LNHDA and CDR2 SQIVND (reference sequence). The V gene lost 4 bases and the J gene lost 7 bases, with 14 bases spanning the gap. This CDR3 is 15 amino acids long. CDR3 bases: TGTGCCAGTAGTAGACAGGGACTGGGCGCCAACGTCCTGACTTTC. This gives the protein CASSRQGLGANVLTF.

This clone showed up just once. J is TRBJ2-2 and V is TRBV10-3; D is undetermined. Looked up from germline, CDR1 is ENHRY and CDR2 is SYGVKD. Deletions cut 2 bases from V and 6 bases from J, with 4 bases between. This CDR3 is built from 12 residues. The DNA of the CDR3 is TGTGCCATCAGTGAGCCCGCCGGGGAGCTGTTTTTT. Translation: CAISEPAGELFF.

The sample holds one count of this clone. V usage is TRBV19 and J usage is TRBJ1-5; unclear D gene. Germline V lookup: CDR1 LNHDA, CDR2 SQIVND (reference sequence). The ends were cut back, 1 base at V and 4 bases at J, with 11 bases in the middle. The CDR3 has 15 residues. Here the CDR3 DNA reads TGTGCCAGTAGTATAGTCGTAGCAGCTAATCAGCCCCAGCATTTT. Residues: CASSIVVAANQPQHF.

This clone came up once. The chain combines TRBV9 with TRBJ2-7, with 7 bases fitting TRBD2. Germline-derived CDR1 and CDR2 are SGDLS and YYNGEE. Germline trimming cut 7 bases from V and 0 bases from J; bases unmatched to any gene: 4. The CDR3 is made up of 13 amino acids. The CDR3 protein is CASGRGTSYEQYF. For the CDR3, the DNA is TGTGCCAGCGGGCGGGGGACCTCCTACGAGCAGTACTTC.

J is TRBJ1-5 and V is TRBV6-5, with 8 bases identical to TRBD1. The CDR3 contains 15 residues. Unmatched junction bases numbered 8, after V lost 4 bases and J lost 6 bases. Germline V gene data show CDR1 as MNHEY and CDR2 as SVGAGI. This CDR3 is CASSLYRGSGQPQHF. As DNA, the CDR3 is TGTGCCAGCAGTTTGTACAGGGGGTCGGGTCAGCCCCAGCATTTT.

V is TRBV28 and J is TRBJ1-1; the D gene is possibly TRBD1 (5 bases). Looked up from germline, CDR1 is MDHEN and CDR2 is SYDVKM. V was pared by 5 bases and J by 1 base, with 8 bases between. This CDR3 has 13 residues. The CDR3 reads CASSPGQNTEAFF. The CDR3 region has the DNA TGTGCCAGCAGTCCTGGACAGAACACTGAAGCTTTCTTT.

This clone was counted only a few times. In nucleotides, the CDR3 is TGTGCCAGCAGGGGACAGGGGCTTGTCAGCGAGCAGTACTTC. It codes for CASRGQGLVSEQYF. This chain connects TRBV6-5 to TRBJ2-7; TRBD1 aligns across 10 bases. The CDR3 covers 14 residues. In germline, CDR1 is MNHEY, CDR2 SVGAGI. V shed 6 bases, J shed 6 bases, and the junction held 8 bases outside the gene matches.

This clone occurred once. The genes are TRBV5-1 and TRBJ2-7, with D maybe TRBD1 (5 bases). This CDR3 region has 15 residues. CDR1 and CDR2 from the germline V gene are SGHRS and YFSETQ. V lost 0 bases, J lost 2 bases, and 12 bases lay in between. The CDR3 loop reads CASSLAGQGPYEQYF. The CDR3 nucleotides are TGCGCCAGCAGCTTGGCCGGTCAGGGCCCCTACGAGCAGTACTTC.

The V gene is TRBV19, the J gene TRBJ1-4, with a weak D call TRBD1 (5 bases). V was shortened by 7 bases and J by 4 bases, with 19 bases between the two germline ends. Looked up from germline, CDR1 is LNHDA and CDR2 is SQIVND (reference sequence). CDR3 length: 16 residues. The CDR3 region has the DNA TGTGCCAGTAAGCCCCAGGGTTTTCGAGGTAATGAAAAACTGTTTTTT. It specifies CASKPQGFRGNEKLFF.

DNA of the CDR3: TGTGCCAGCAGCCGGGCCCGGAACACTGAAGCTTTCTTT. Translation: CASSRARNTEAFF. The chain joins TRBV3-1 (or the pseudogene TRBV3-2) to TRBJ1-1; D unclear. Per germline, CDR1 LGHDT and CDR2 YNNKEL (reference sequence). The CDR3 is 13 amino acids. Trimming took 4 bases from V and 1 from J, leaving 7 bases between them.

The rearrangement uses TRBV4-1 and TRBJ1-4; 8 bases align to TRBD1. There are 15 residues in the CDR3. The germline V gene has CDR1 MGHRA and CDR2 YSYEKL. V trimming: 3 bases; J trimming: 6 bases; junction bases outside the gene matches: 6. The CDR3, as DNA: TGCGCCAGCAGCCACCGGACAGGGATCGATGAAAAACTGTTTTTT. Translation gives CASSHRTGIDEKLFF.

This chain uses TRBV7-2 with TRBJ1-2; D is perhaps TRBD1 (6 bases). CDR1 and CDR2 (germline): SGHTA, FQGNSA. With 6 bases removed from V and 4 bases from J, the gap between germline ends came to 18 bases. This CDR3 comprises 15 residues. The CDR3 DNA sequence: TGTGCCAGCAGTCCACCGGGGGGGCGAAGCTATGGCTACACCTTC. Protein sequence: CASSPPGGRSYGYTF.

This chain uses TRBV6-2 or TRBV6-3 with TRBJ1-1; D might be TRBD1 (5 bases). Trimming took 0 bases from V and 7 from J, leaving 15 bases between them. The CDR3 is 15 residues long. Germline V gene lookup returns CDR1 MNHEY and CDR2 SVGEGT. In DNA form, the CDR3 reads TGTGCCAGCAGTTACTCCGGCCGGCGGAGGGGTGAAGCTTTCTTT. It yields the protein CASSYSGRRRGEAFF.

The rearrangement joins TRBV3-1 (or the pseudogene TRBV3-2) to TRBJ2-4, with a possible D match to TRBD1 (7 bases). Trimming shortened V by 11 bases and J by 0 bases, and 14 bases separated the two germline ends. The CDR3 is made up of 14 amino acids. Germline V gene data show CDR1 as LGHDT and CDR2 as YNNKEL (reference sequence). CDR3 in DNA: TGTGCCGGCCACAGGGGACTAGCCAAAAACATTCAGTACTTC. This translates into CAGHRGLAKNIQYF.

This chain uses TRBV30 with TRBJ1-2, with 8 bases matching TRBD1. Germline assignment: CDR1 GTSNPN and CDR2 SVGIG (reference sequence). Unmatched junction bases numbered 6, after V lost 4 bases and J lost 5 bases. This CDR3 comprises 13 residues. The CDR3 nucleotides are TGTGCCTGGAACCGGGACAGGCCGTATGGCTACACCTTC. It encodes CAWNRDRPYGYTF.

The chain couples TRBV25-1 to TRBJ2-5; 11 bases map to TRBD1. The V gene's germline CDR1 is MGHDK and CDR2 SYGVNS. The J segment lost 5 bases and the V segment lost 4 bases, leaving 9 bases of the junction unmatched. CDR3 size: 16 residues. In DNA, the CDR3 is TGTGCCAGCAGTGTAGCAGGACAGGGGGCGCGGGAGACCCAGTACTTC. This sequence encodes CASSVAGQGARETQYF.

This sequence joins TRBV11-3 and TRBJ2-7; no clear D. The germline V gene encodes CDR1 SGHNT and CDR2 YENEEA. The CDR3 contains 15 residues. The ends were cut back, 0 bases at V and 3 bases at J, with 12 bases in the middle. The CDR3 DNA sequence: TGTGCCAGCAGCTTAGATTACCAGCGCAACTACGAGCAGTACTTC. This gives the protein CASSLDYQRNYEQYF.

The genes are TRBV6-5 and TRBJ1-5, with 8 bases identical to TRBD1. The trim removed 7 bases at V and 4 bases at J, leaving 9 bases unmatched. The germline gives CDR1 MNHEY, CDR2 SVGAGI. This CDR3 has 15 amino acids. Here the CDR3 reads CASTDPTGANQPQHF. The CDR3 nucleotides read TGTGCCAGCACCGACCCGACAGGGGCTAATCAGCCCCAGCATTTT.

This chain connects TRBV6-5 to TRBJ1-1; 8 nucleotides line up with TRBD1. The CDR3 totals 13 residues. Germline lookup yields CDR1 MNHEY and CDR2 SVGAGI. V was clipped by 4 bases and J by 4 bases; unmatched bases: 2. CDR3 coding DNA: TGTGCCAGCAGTTTACAGGGGGGCACTGAAGCTTTCTTT. This sequence encodes CASSLQGGTEAFF.